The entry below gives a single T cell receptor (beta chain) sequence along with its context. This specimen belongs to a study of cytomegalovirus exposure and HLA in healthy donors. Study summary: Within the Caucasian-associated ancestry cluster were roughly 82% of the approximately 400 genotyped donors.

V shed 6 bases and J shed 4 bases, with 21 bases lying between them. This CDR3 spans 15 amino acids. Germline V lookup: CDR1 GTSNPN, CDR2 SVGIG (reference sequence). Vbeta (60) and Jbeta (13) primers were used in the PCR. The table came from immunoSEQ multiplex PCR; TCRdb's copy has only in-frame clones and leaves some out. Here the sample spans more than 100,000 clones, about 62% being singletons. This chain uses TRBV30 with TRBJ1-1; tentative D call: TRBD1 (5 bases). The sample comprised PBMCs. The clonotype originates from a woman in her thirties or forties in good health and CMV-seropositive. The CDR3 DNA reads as TGTGCCTGCCCTCGACGGGGGGTCGGGACCACTGAAGCTTTCTTT. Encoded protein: CACPRRGVGTTEAFF.